One and the same sample provided the 22 T cell receptor beta chains below, sequenced in a study of T cells expressing NK-cell markers. Each CDR3 protein gets one entry in TCRdb, which reprocessed the 5' RACE reads and gives no DNA. The sample holds 300,000 to 500,000 distinct CDR3 sequences. The specimen sequenced was blood T cells: a sorted CD56 or NKG2C T cell subset, CD4+ or CD8+ T cells, or bulk PBMC T cells (not recorded which). Receptors originate from a woman aged 45 to 65 in good health.

The J gene is TRBJ2-2, the V gene TRBV11-3; TCRdb indicates TRBD1, and absent DNA this call remains unverified. CDR3 length: 15 residues. Germline V gene data show CDR1 as SGHNT and CDR2 as YENEEA. CDR3 in amino acids: CASSPTGPQSGELFF.

The rearrangement uses TRBV9 and TRBJ2-1; the TCRdb D gene call, TRBD2, has no DNA to confirm it. The CDR3 sequence is 15 residues long. Germline-derived CDR1 and CDR2 are SGDLS and YYNGEE. CDR3 loop: CASSRGLPTYNEQFF.

This chain uses TRBV24-1 with TRBJ2-1; the TRBD1 assignment by TCRdb is unverifiable without DNA. CDR3 size: 18 residues. Germline CDR1 and CDR2: KGHDR and SFDVKD. The CDR3 here is CATSDPLGTGVKAHEQFF.

The rearrangement uses TRBV20-1 and TRBJ2-2. CDR1 is DFQATT, CDR2 SNEGSKA, per germline (reference sequence). The CDR3 is 15 amino acids. CDR3 sequence reads: CSARDTGMNTGELFF.

The genes are TRBV2 and TRBJ1-4; TCRdb names TRBD1, which stays unverified in the absence of DNA. The CDR3 extends over 14 amino acids. The germline CDR1 and CDR2 sequences are SNHLY and FYNNEI. The CDR3 is CASSEGGGYEKLFF.

The chain combines TRBV20-1 with TRBJ2-2; TCRdb proposes TRBD2, but this gene call is untestable without DNA. The CDR3 loop spans 13 amino acids. Germline CDR1 is DFQATT and CDR2 is SNEGSKA (reference sequence). CDR3 sequence: CSASGRNFGELFF.

The chain joins TRBV4-1 to TRBJ2-2; TCRdb's D gene call, TRBD1, goes unchecked for lack of DNA. CDR3 length equals 18 residues. Per germline, CDR1 MGHRA and CDR2 YSYEKL. The CDR3 is CASSQYPSPDSNTGELFF.

The gene calls are TRBV27 and TRBJ1-2; TCRdb's D call of TRBD1 is untestable without DNA. CDR1 and CDR2 from the germline V gene are MNHEY and SMNVEV (reference sequence). This CDR3 has 14 amino acids. The CDR3 loop is CASSLGRGQFGYTF.

J is TRBJ2-7 and V is TRBV7-8; as DNA is missing, the TRBD1 call by TCRdb cannot be tested. The CDR3 loop spans 15 amino acids. The germline CDR1 and CDR2 sequences are SGHVS and FQNEAQ. CDR3 residues: CASSLKRDRTYEQYF.

This sequence joins TRBV20-1 and TRBJ2-2; TCRdb reports TRBD1, a call that lacks DNA to check it against. This CDR3 has 16 amino acids. CDR1 is DFQATT, CDR2 SNEGSKA, per germline (reference sequence). CDR3 protein: CSARDPGQGATGELFF.

The genes are TRBV12-3 or TRBV12-4 and TRBJ1-4; TCRdb indicates TRBD1, and absent DNA this call remains unverified. The CDR3 is 16 residues long. CDR3 loop: CASSLNSGTGDEKLFF.

The V and J genes are TRBV9 and TRBJ2-5; TCRdb picks TRBD1, but there is no DNA to check that call. The germline gives CDR1 SGDLS, CDR2 YYNGEE. The CDR3 spans 13 residues. The CDR3 region is CASSVYGTETQYF.

The chain couples TRBV18 to TRBJ1-2. The CDR3 has 12 residues. CDR1 KGHSH and CDR2 LQKENI come from the germline V gene. The CDR3 reads CASSPQALGYTF.

This chain joins TRBV12-3 or TRBV12-4 and TRBJ1-6. This CDR3 is built from 13 residues. The CDR3 region is CASKEGRFSPLHF.

This sequence joins TRBV5-1 and TRBJ2-1; TCRdb proposes TRBD2, but this gene call is untestable without DNA. Germline V CDR1 and CDR2: SGHRS, YFSETQ. The CDR3 extends over 16 amino acids. The CDR3 spells CASSPFRLAEDNEQFF.

The CDR3 protein is CASSLDPIGTGQETQYF. The rearrangement joins TRBV5-1 to TRBJ2-5; TCRdb outputs TRBD1, but without DNA this stays unchecked. The length of the CDR3 is 17 residues. Germline V gene data show CDR1 as SGHRS and CDR2 as YFSETQ.

The chain has TRBV7-8 and TRBJ2-1; the TRBD2 assignment by TCRdb is unverifiable without DNA. There are 16 residues in the CDR3. In germline, CDR1 is SGHVS, CDR2 FQNEAQ. The CDR3 sequence is CASSQGMGVRGNEQFF.

The V and J genes are TRBV11-2 and TRBJ2-5; TCRdb outputs TRBD1, but without DNA this stays unchecked. The CDR3 covers 15 residues. The V gene's germline CDR1 is SGHAT and CDR2 FQNNGV. The CDR3 protein is CASSSPAENQETQYF.

The chain recombines TRBV7-2 with TRBJ1-2; the D call from TCRdb, TRBD1, cannot be confirmed without DNA. CDR3 length equals 16 residues. Germline V gene lookup returns CDR1 SGHTA and CDR2 FQGNSA. The CDR3 is CASSSPSGIANYGYTF. The whole variable domain, remainder taken from reference TRBV7-2 and TRBJ1-2, is GAGVSQSPSNKVTEKGKDVELRCDPISGHTALYWYRQSLGQGLEFLIYFQGNSAPDKSGLPSDRFSAERTGGSVSTLTIQRTQQEDSAVYLCASSSPSGIANYGYTFGSGTRLTVV.

The chain couples TRBV7-9 to TRBJ2-1; TCRdb's D call of TRBD1 is untestable without DNA. This CDR3 region has 15 residues. Germline V CDR1 and CDR2: SEHNR, FQNEAQ (reference sequence). CDR3 residues: CASRKTRGSANEQFF.

This chain connects TRBV6-1 to TRBJ2-1; TCRdb lists TRBD2, though no DNA is available to test this call. CDR3 size: 16 residues. The germline V gene encodes CDR1 MNHNS and CDR2 SASEGT. The CDR3 loop reads CASSERVRREMGEQFF.

V gene TRBV27 combines with J gene TRBJ2-6; the D call of TRBD1 rests on TCRdb alone, since no DNA is present to check it. This CDR3 spans 18 amino acids. Germline CDR1 is MNHEY and CDR2 is SMNVEV (reference sequence). The chain's CDR3 is CASSLSPSGGAGANVLTF.